The rows below give T cell receptor beta chains drawn from one sample of a study of immune heterogeneity within non-small cell lung tumors. TCRdb re-called the multiplex PCR reads through MiXCR, storing one row per CDR3 protein. The sample yields about 21,000 distinct CDR3 sequences, about 30% seen once. The material sequenced was lung tumor tissue. The receptors were gathered from a man aged 35-49 years with non-small cell lung cancer. The CDR3 runs from the conserved cysteine through the conserved F or W. D genes are given only for firm matches. Clone size appears in some rows only: once, few, many, or a class for an expanded clone.

D | J | size | V | CDR3 | DNA
- | TRBJ2-7 | few | TRBV4-2 | CASSDNWVGSYEQYF | TGTGCCAGCAGCGATAACTGGGTAGGGTCCTACGAGCAGTACTTC
- | TRBJ2-7 | few | TRBV4-2 | CASSQVGTGTYEQYF | TGTGCCAGCAGCCAAGTGGGTACGGGAACCTACGAGCAGTACTTC
- | TRBJ1-5 | - | TRBV28 | CASSLSGGGDNQPQHF | TGTGCCAGCAGTTTGAGTGGGGGGGGGGATAATCAGCCCCAGCATTTT
- | TRBJ1-2 | many | TRBV20-1 | CSARDTDRRLRGYTF | TGCAGTGCTAGAGATACCGACAGGCGCCTGAGGGGCTACACCTTC
- | TRBJ1-1 | many | TRBV19 | CASSEVFDTEAFF | TGTGCCAGTAGTGAAGTATTTGACACTGAAGCTTTCTTT
TRBD1 | TRBJ1-2 | many | TRBV6-1 | CASSEWRQGGYGYTF | TGTGCCAGCAGTGAATGGAGACAGGGTGGCTATGGCTACACCTTC
- | TRBJ1-3 | - | TRBV7-2 | CARSLVNTIYF | TGTGCCAGGAGCTTAGTCAACACCATATATTTT
- | TRBJ2-2 | - | TRBV9 | CASSPRRGWGTGELFF | TGTGCCAGCAGCCCCCGGAGGGGGTGGGGCACCGGGGAGCTGTTTTTT
- | TRBJ1-3 | - | TRBV5-8 | CASSLAVSGDTIYF | TGTGCCAGCAGCTTGGCGGTCTCTGGAGACACCATATATTTT
- | TRBJ2-1 | few | TRBV7-2 | CASSRDRGGYNEQFF | TGTGCCAGCAGCCGCGACAGGGGAGGGTACAATGAGCAGTTCTTC
- | TRBJ2-3 | few | TRBV24-1 | CATSDPFTDTQYF | TGTGCCACCAGTGATCCCTTCACAGATACGCAGTATTTT
- | TRBJ2-1 | many | TRBV5-1 | CASSTRQEQFF | TGCGCCAGCAGCACCCGACAGGAACAGTTCTTC
TRBD1 | TRBJ2-7 | - | TRBV5-1 | CASSFAGQGDEQYF | TGCGCCAGCAGCTTCGCGGGACAGGGTGACGAGCAGTACTTC
TRBD2 | TRBJ2-5 | - | TRBV27 | CARSSSLAGLEVGETQYF | TGTGCCAGAAGTTCATCCCTAGCGGGATTAGAAGTGGGAGAGACCCAGTACTTC
- | TRBJ1-6 | few | TRBV28 | CASAQGNNSPLHF | TGTGCCAGCGCCCAGGGAAACAATTCACCCCTCCACTTT
- | TRBJ1-1 | - | TRBV4-3 | CASSQDPSGAEAFF | TGCGCCAGCAGCCAAGATCCGAGTGGGGCTGAAGCTTTCTTT
- | TRBJ2-7 | few | TRBV4-1 | CASRHSTVDYEQYF | TGCGCCAGCAGACACTCGACAGTGGACTACGAGCAGTACTTC
- | TRBJ1-2 | many | TRBV5-5 | CASSADPFYGYTF | TGTGCCAGCAGCGCGGACCCTTTCTATGGCTACACCTTC
- | TRBJ2-7 | many | TRBV11-3 | CASSLEFQREQYF | TGTGCCAGCAGCTTAGAATTCCAGCGCGAGCAGTACTTC
TRBD1 | TRBJ2-5 | many | TRBV6-1 | CASSYRGMRGLETQYF | TGTGCCAGCAGTTATAGGGGAATGAGGGGGCTAGAGACCCAGTACTTC
TRBD1 | TRBJ1-5 | many | TRBV6-2/TRBV6-3 | CASTNTPRDRVSNQPQHF | TGTGCCAGCACCAACACCCCCCGGGACAGGGTTAGCAATCAGCCCCAGCATTTT
TRBD2 | TRBJ2-7 | medium-sized | TRBV11-2 | CASSLVQLAGGREQYF | TGTGCCAGCAGCTTAGTGCAACTAGCGGGAGGGAGGGAGCAGTACTTC
TRBD2 | TRBJ2-4 | - | TRBV20-1 | CSASPSSGLAKNIQYF | TGCAGTGCCAGTCCGTCTAGCGGGTTAGCCAAAAACATTCAGTACTTC